Each of the 8 T cell receptor beta chains below was sequenced from the same sample in a study of early T cells in non-severe SARS-CoV-2 infection. MiXCR was run by TCRdb on the 5' RACE reads, yielding one entry per CDR3 protein. The sample has some 46,000 distinct CDR3 sequences; approximately 9.4% are singletons. Sample: whole blood. Receptor source: an adult who was a healthcare worker with PCR-confirmed SARS-CoV-2 infection or an uninfected control (not recorded which).

Only a few counts were recorded for this clonotype. V gene TRBV12-3 or TRBV12-4 combines with J gene TRBJ2-1; possible D gene TRBD2, 5 bases. V lost 0 bases and J 7 bases, leaving 13 bases between the germline ends. The CDR3 runs 15 residues. CDR3 DNA: TGTGCCAGCAGTTTAGCGGGGAGATTGAGGAATGAGCAGTTCTTC. Its protein product is CASSLAGRLRNEQFF.

This clonotype was counted many times. The chain recombines TRBV7-2 with TRBJ2-3; no clear D gene. The CDR3 has 15 amino acids. The V gene lost 0 bases and the J gene lost 2 bases, with 9 bases spanning the gap. Per germline, CDR1 SGHTA and CDR2 FQGNSA. Here the CDR3 DNA reads TGTGCCAGCAGCTTAGCTGGGTTGTCCACAGATACGCAGTATTTT. This translates into CASSLAGLSTDTQYF.

This clonotype was seen at least ten times. The gene calls are TRBV4-3 and TRBJ1-5; 7 nucleotides align to TRBD1. Germline CDR1 and CDR2: LGHNA and YSLEER. The V segment lost 4 bases and the J segment 4 bases; nucleotides outside the gene matches: 4. This CDR3 contains 14 residues. CDR3 sequence reads: CASSPMTGNQPQHF. The CDR3 region has the DNA TGCGCCAGCAGCCCAATGACAGGGAATCAGCCCCAGCATTTT.

This clonotype appeared many times. In DNA, the CDR3 is TGCGCCAGCAGCCAAGATCCCCAGGGATCCTATGGCTACACCTTC. Its protein is CASSQDPQGSYGYTF. The rearrangement uses TRBV4-3 and TRBJ1-2; D is perhaps TRBD1 (5 bases). Germline lookup yields CDR1 LGHNA and CDR2 YSLEER. This CDR3 contains 15 residues. V was cut by 0 bases and J by 4 bases, with 12 bases left in between.

This clonotype turned up a few times. CDR3 DNA: TGTGCCAGCAGCTCGCGTTTGTCAAGCTCCTACAATGAGCAGTTCTTC. This translates into CASSSRLSSSYNEQFF. The chain has TRBV7-8 and TRBJ2-1, with D hard to call. Germline CDR1 reads SGHVS; CDR2 reads FQNEAQ. The CDR3 loop spans 16 amino acids. Deletions cut 4 bases from V and 0 bases from J, with 13 bases between.

This clonotype was counted at least ten times. The rearrangement uses TRBV7-9 and TRBJ2-5, with 8 bases lining up with TRBD2. The CDR3 has 16 amino acids. Germline trimming cut 1 base from V and 3 bases from J; bases unmatched to any gene: 7. Germline CDR1 reads SEHNR; CDR2 reads FQNEAQ (reference sequence). The CDR3 nucleotides read TGTGCCAGCAGCTTAGGGGCGGGAGGAACAGAAGAGACCCAGTACTTC. It specifies CASSLGAGGTEETQYF.

This clonotype was recorded many times. The chain couples TRBV3-1 to TRBJ2-5; no clear D. The CDR3 totals 18 residues. The V end was cut by 4 bases, the J end by 3 bases, with 24 bases between. CDR1 and CDR2 (germline): LGHDT, YNNKEL (reference sequence). The DNA of the CDR3 is TGTGCCAGCAGCCCGCTTTGGATCTCGCTTTCTGGGGAAGAGACCCAGTACTTC. Translation: CASSPLWISLSGEETQYF.

The gene calls are TRBV9 and TRBJ2-1; 7 nucleotides agree with TRBD1. CDR1 SGDLS and CDR2 YYNGEE come from the germline V gene. The CDR3 runs to 14 residues. With 3 bases clipped from V and 8 bases from J, the junction kept 8 bases outside the gene matches. The CDR3 nucleotides are TGTGCCAGCAGCGCCAAGATGCAGGGGGATGAGCAGTTCTTC. As protein: CASSAKMQGDEQFF.